A selection of T cell receptor beta chains follows, all from one sample in a study of blood T cells in healthy people across ages. TCRdb reprocessed the 5' RACE reads with MiXCR, giving one entry per CDR3 protein. The table has about 1.6 million distinct CDR3 sequences, almost 35% seen once. Sequenced: blood. These receptor sequences come from a woman aged 25 to 39 in good health. CDR3s include the opening cysteine and the closing phenylalanine or tryptophan.

V,J,CDR3
TRBV11-1,TRBJ2-5,CASSPLGEGVEETQYF
TRBV28,TRBJ2-5,CASWAEKTQYF
TRBV20-1,TRBJ2-1,CSADTGTGSYNEQFF
TRBV11-2,TRBJ2-7,CASSLNRVNYEQYF
TRBV6-4,TRBJ2-7,CASSDATNGSLPTYEQYF
TRBV29-1,TRBJ1-1,CSVGASKRAFF
TRBV27,TRBJ2-7,CASSLGTGYSGEQYF
TRBV4-2,TRBJ2-5,CASSPRGASGGQETQYF
TRBV7-2,TRBJ2-4,CASSFPLRSGEEYF
TRBV2,TRBJ2-1,CASSEWPPGTSGLSSYNEQFF
TRBV29-1,TRBJ2-3,CSVVTDTQYF
TRBV6-1,TRBJ2-6,CASKQGSKPLSGANVLTF
TRBV28,TRBJ2-7,CASQAVYEQYF
TRBV9,TRBJ2-7,CASSVGTGIPYEQYF
TRBV6-1,TRBJ1-2,CASSFTGQPYGYTF
TRBV20-1,TRBJ1-5,CSARDPKGSNQPQHF
TRBV7-6,TRBJ2-3,CASSSALGDTQYF
TRBV5-1,TRBJ2-2,CASSFRLAGAQYGGELFF
TRBV7-9,TRBJ2-3,CASSLTYSTDTQYF
TRBV7-2,TRBJ2-3,CASLIGGGYTDTQYF